This T cell receptor beta chain was found in a study of regulatory T cells in long-lasting Graves disease. Study information: Antithyroid drugs had been given to newly diagnosed Graves' patients for under 3 months.

The sample's time point: newly diagnosed GD, antithyroid drugs for less than 3 months. Scientists built the TCR library using RNA that was extracted from PBMCs. Building the TCR beta libraries relied on iRepertoire HTBI primers, and CDR3 regions underwent Arm-PCR. Using its own MiXCR run on the multiplex PCR reads, TCRdb lists one record per CDR3 protein. The sample comprises hundreds of thousands of distinct CDR3 sequences, around 15% of which are singletons, and roughly 18% rests with the top ten. There are many counts of this clonotype. The CDR3 sequence is 13 residues long. V was clipped by 2 bases and J by 11 bases, with 15 bases between them. The germline V gene has CDR1 MNHEY and CDR2 SVGEGT. These same records also appear under a second study, on T cells in Graves' hyperthyroidism and ophthalmopathy.

The TCR sequence derives from a woman aged 25-40 years with Graves disease. The chain links TRBV6-2 or TRBV6-3 to TRBJ1-1; D may be TRBD1 (6 bases). Sequenced here: peripheral blood mononuclear cells (PBMCs), sampled at new diagnosis, from a patient treated with antithyroid drugs. In DNA, the CDR3 is TGTGCCAGCAGTTACGAGGGGGGCAGGAAGGCTTTCTTT. Amino acid sequence: CASSYEGGRKAFF.